The entry below describes one T cell receptor (beta chain). Its antigen remains unidentified. No base qualities exist here, and no much larger clone lies one base off it. This specimen belongs to a study of CD39 and CD103 CD8 tumor-infiltrating T cells (dated 2018 in TCRdb). About the full investigation: The repertoire comparisons shown came from four patients: one with an HPV-positive HNSCC, one with an HPV-negative HNSCC, one with ovarian cancer and one with melanoma. Deep sequencing of TCRbeta CDR3 was used to compare the repertoires of CD8 TIL subsets, defined by CD103 and CD39, against those of peripheral memory CD8 T cells.

At the time samples were collected, the patients were not on therapy, although their prior treatments varied from chemotherapy, radiotherapy, surgery and immunotherapy to none at all. After thawing, cells were enriched for T lymphocytes using a negative-selection kit, with EpCAM beads added for tumor-infiltrating lymphocytes. For the CD8 TIL subsets, CD3+CD4-CD8+CD45RA- cells were FACS-sorted and divided into DN, SP and DP based on their expression of CD39 and CD103. Tumor specimens were cut into small pieces, digested for 1 h with hyaluronidase, collagenase and DNase, then filtered, enriched over Ficoll and cryopreserved. Populations were sorted on a FACSAria II to approximately 99% purity, and the cell pellets were frozen for TCR sequencing without being cultured. V lost 1 base and J lost 3 bases; the stretch between them is 9 bases long. The CDR3 contains 14 residues, cysteine and phenylalanine counted. Only the CDR3 DNA is retained, 42 bases long and in frame from the first base. CDR1 is given as MGHRA and CDR2 as YSYEKL, both from the germline V gene.

For each subset, genomic DNA was extracted from roughly 10,000 to 100,000 sorted cells using the DNeasy Blood and Tissue Kit. The immunoSEQ service sequenced and mapped the TCRbeta V-J or V-D-J regions, with coverage above 8.5x for each sample. The study's own analysis went as follows. Analysis was limited to productive rearrangements exported from the immunoSEQ Analyzer platform, and clonality was evaluated on the 500 most abundant clones. Repertoire overlap between populations was quantified with the Morisita-Horn similarity index and the Jaccard index. Morisita-Horn similarity between CD8 T-cell subset TCR repertoires was measured in 6 or 7 cancer patients. Held by TCRdb, this immuneACCESS table contains in-frame sequences only and omits some clones. Under half of the omission traces to an unresolved V gene where checked; the cause of the rest is unknown. From that table come the V and J calls and clone size; the DNA was used to work out D and trimming. A total of about 3,400 clones appear in this sample, over 55% of them only once. The ten largest clonotypes hold roughly 27% of the sample.

Paper-wide results and their limitations: Clonotypes from DP TILs were seldom detected in blood or uninvolved lymph node, while clonotypes from DN TILs overlapped to a large extent with peripheral memory CD8 repertoires. DP CD8 TILs appeared more oligoclonal than DN and SP CD8 TILs and blood memory CD8 T cells, with top 30 clonotypes covering roughly 56-90%.

The sequencing sample was made of CD39- CD103- CD8+ T cells sorted from the tumor. The cell subset or site label for this specimen denotes: CD103-CD39- double-negative CD45RA- CD8 T cells. This receptor chain uses TRBV4-1 and TRBJ1-1; the D gene cannot be resolved reliably. This receptor was taken from a human donor with head and neck squamous cell carcinoma. The nucleotide sequence is TGCGCCAGCAGCCAAGCTAGGATCGACACTGAAGCTTTCTTT. Its protein is CASSQARIDTEAFF.